This T cell receptor (beta chain) appears in the sequencing data of a study of Ad26.COV2.S vaccination and SARS-CoV-2 variants. Study-level information: Dosing was one shot or two shots 56 days apart. The study's findings and limits: TCR breadth and depth estimates may have understated total T cell responses.

Treatment of the sample: some 20 received Ad26.COV2.S at low or high dose, single or two shots; five or six received placebo; per-sample allocation not given. Day 63 after the first injection of vaccine or placebo was the sampling time. An adult aged 18-55 years in Boston served as the donor. The vaccine delivered Wuhan-strain SARS-CoV-2 spike through an Ad26 vector. On this clone: The antigen is not known.

The CDR3 length is 13 residues. V dropped 6 bases and J dropped 0 bases, with 6 bases sitting between them. CDR1 and CDR2 (germline): MNHNY, SVGAGI (reference sequence). The repertoire was sequenced with immunoSEQ multiplex PCR; TCRdb's copy has only in-frame clones and lacks some. The sample yields about 350,000 clones, about 89% seen once. This TCR was sampled from a person aged 18-65 years who received the Ad26.COV2.S COVID-19 vaccine or a placebo. The starting material was peripheral blood, obtained in a trial of Ad26.COV2.S vaccine versus placebo. The genes are TRBV6-6 and TRBJ1-3; tentative D call: TRBD1 (5 bases). CDR3 DNA sequence: TGTGCCAGCAGCCAGGGCTCTGGAAACACCATATATTTT. It translates to CASSQGSGNTIYF.